The following is a T cell receptor beta chain sequence with its context. The data were taken from a study of T cell changes during pregnancy in multiple sclerosis. In germline, CDR1 is SGHNT, CDR2 YYREEE (reference sequence). The CDR3 contains 14 residues. V was pared by 3 bases and J by 0 bases, with 7 bases between. Profiled with immunoSEQ multiplex PCR; TCRdb holds only in-frame clones, not every one. The data contain approximately 30,000 clones, 88% of them seen just once; the ten biggest clones take up under 8.5%. The specimen was CD8+ T cells from peripheral blood mononuclear cells, collected in the second trimester of pregnancy. The chain recombines TRBV5-4 with TRBJ1-3; D unresolved. This TCR came from a female donor with multiple sclerosis, enrolled in a pregnancy study. The CDR3 region is CASSSSSSGNTIYF. The CDR3 region has the DNA TGTGCCAGCAGCTCCTCTAGCTCTGGAAACACCATATATTTT.